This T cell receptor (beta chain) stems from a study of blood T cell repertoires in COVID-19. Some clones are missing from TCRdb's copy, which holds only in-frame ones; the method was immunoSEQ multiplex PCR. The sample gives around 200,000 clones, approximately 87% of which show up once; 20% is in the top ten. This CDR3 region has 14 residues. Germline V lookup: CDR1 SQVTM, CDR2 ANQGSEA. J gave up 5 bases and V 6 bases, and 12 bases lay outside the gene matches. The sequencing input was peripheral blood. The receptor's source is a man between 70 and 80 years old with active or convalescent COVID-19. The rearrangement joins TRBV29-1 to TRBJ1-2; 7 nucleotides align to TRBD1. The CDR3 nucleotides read TGCAGCGTGGCCCTGGACAGGTACCTATATGGCTACACCTTC. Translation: CSVALDRYLYGYTF.